These T cell receptor beta chains were read from a single sample in a study of cytotoxic CD8 clonotypes in ibrutinib-treated CLL. Only in-frame clones appear in the TCRdb table, and some are missing; sequencing was by immunoSEQ multiplex PCR. Of 150,000 or so clones detected, 70% to 85% appear once; the ten largest clones hold around 4.5%. The source material was PBMCs, sampled after 24 months of ibrutinib treatment. These receptors all come from a human donor with chronic lymphocytic leukemia. The CDR3 runs from the conserved cysteine through the conserved F or W. The D gene is left open where the match is weak. Expanded clones get a size class; other rows say once, few or many, or leave the size out.

D gene	V gene	J gene	clone size	CDR3 protein	CDR3 DNA
-	TRBV21-1	TRBJ2-7	-	CASSKGRETGGCEQYF	TGTGCCAGCAGCAAAGGCAGAGAGACAGGGGGATGCGAGCAGTACTTC
TRBD1	TRBV9	TRBJ2-7	-	CASSVGRDRGLEQYF	TGTGCCAGCAGCGTAGGGCGGGACAGGGGACTCGAGCAGTACTTC
-	TRBV6-5	TRBJ1-1	-	CASSIGRVLNTEAFF	TGTGCCAGCAGCATTGGGAGGGTATTGAACACTGAAGCTTTCTTT
-	TRBV6-5	TRBJ2-1	-	CASSYSWTYPNEQFF	TGTGCCAGCAGTTACTCCTGGACATACCCCAATGAGCAGTTCTTC
-	TRBV2	TRBJ1-4	-	CASGDTSNEKLFF	TGTGCCAGTGGTGATACCTCCAATGAAAAACTGTTTTTT
TRBD1	TRBV19	TRBJ1-2	-	CASSLRQGYGYTF	TGTGCCAGTAGTTTGAGACAGGGCTATGGCTACACCTTC
-	TRBV6-1	TRBJ2-5	-	CASSRGREETQYF	TGTGCCAGCAGCCGGGGCAGGGAGGAGACCCAGTACTTC
TRBD2	TRBV27	TRBJ2-2	once	CASRLAGGLSGELFF	TGTGCCAGCAGATTAGCGGGAGGGTTATCCGGGGAGCTGTTTTTT
TRBD1	TRBV5-8	TRBJ1-5	few	CASSWDRYQPQHF	TGTGCCAGCAGCTGGGACAGGTATCAGCCCCAGCATTTT
-	TRBV7-2	TRBJ2-5	-	CASSNPRRGPEQYF	TGTGCCAGCAGCAACCCTAGGCGGGGGCCTGAGCAGTACTTC
TRBD1	TRBV7-3	TRBJ2-6	-	CASSPGQPSSGANVLTF	TGTGCCAGCAGCCCGGGACAGCCCAGCTCTGGGGCCAACGTCCTGACTTTC
-	TRBV4-3	TRBJ2-6	-	CASSQELGGGANVLTF	TGCGCCAGCAGCCAAGAGTTAGGGGGTGGGGCCAACGTCCTGACTTTC
TRBD2	TRBV7-9	TRBJ2-1	few	CASSLALAGAYNEQFF	TGTGCCAGCAGCCTAGCCTTAGCGGGTGCTTACAATGAGCAGTTCTTC
-	TRBV29-1	TRBJ1-5	-	CSVSDNTGSNQPQHF	TGCAGCGTTTCGGACAACACAGGGAGCAATCAGCCCCAGCATTTT
-	TRBV28	TRBJ1-1	-	CASSLEGKGGITFF	TGTGCCAGCAGTTTAGAGGGGAAGGGGGGCATAACTTTCTTT
-	TRBV5-6	TRBJ1-2	once	CASSVGYFGYTF	TGTGCCAGCAGCGTGGGGTATTTTGGCTACACCTTC
-	TRBV6-1	TRBJ1-5	-	CASSEGLIWAGNQPQHF	TGTGCCAGCAGTGAGGGACTTATATGGGCTGGCAATCAGCCCCAGCATTTT
-	TRBV6-1	TRBJ1-1	-	CASSESFRVEAFF	TGTGCCAGCAGTGAAAGTTTTAGGGTCGAAGCTTTCTTT
TRBD1	TRBV4-1	TRBJ1-3	-	CASSQAGPGGSGNTIYF	TGCGCCAGCAGCCAAGCTGGGCCAGGGGGTTCTGGAAACACCATATATTTT
TRBD2	TRBV7-3	TRBJ2-1	-	CASSLTASGTNEQFF	TGTGCCAGCAGCTTAACCGCTAGCGGGACCAATGAGCAGTTCTTC
TRBD1	TRBV6-6	TRBJ2-5	-	CASTRDRVETQYF	TGTGCCAGCACCAGGGACAGGGTAGAGACCCAGTACTTC
-	TRBV4-3	TRBJ1-5	-	CASSQEPGSASQPQHF	TGCGCCAGCAGCCAAGAACCCGGATCCGCCAGCCAGCCCCAGCATTTT
-	TRBV6-5	TRBJ2-1	few	CASSYSSGNNEQFF	TGTGCCAGCAGTTACTCGTCTGGGAACAATGAGCAGTTCTTC
TRBD2	TRBV27	TRBJ2-1	-	CASSLYELAGEVGNEQFF	TGTGCCAGCAGTTTATATGAACTAGCGGGAGAAGTTGGGAATGAGCAGTTCTTC
-	TRBV29-1	TRBJ2-7	-	CSVEQPGPISYEQYF	TGCAGCGTTGAACAACCGGGTCCGATCTCCTACGAGCAGTACTTC
-	TRBV30	TRBJ2-2	-	CAWSVLARTGELFF	TGTGCCTGGAGTGTACTGGCGCGGACCGGGGAGCTGTTTTTT
-	TRBV6-5	TRBJ1-2	-	CASSASGVQGYTF	TGTGCCAGCAGTGCTTCAGGGGTACAGGGCTACACCTTC
-	TRBV27	TRBJ2-7	medium-sized	CASSIWGRGYEQYF	TGTGCCAGCAGTATTTGGGGGCGCGGGTACGAGCAGTACTTC
-	TRBV15	TRBJ2-5	-	CATSRGGGDQETQYF	TGTGCCACCAGCAGAGGGGGAGGCGACCAAGAGACCCAGTACTTC
-	TRBV7-3	TRBJ2-5	-	CASSFTGQETQYF	TGTGCCAGCAGCTTTACGGGACAAGAGACCCAGTACTTC
-	TRBV9	TRBJ1-1	-	CASSVGVDTEAFF	TGTGCCAGCAGCGTAGGTGTGGACACTGAAGCTTTCTTT
-	TRBV2	TRBJ2-3	few	CASDSSTDTQYF	TGTGCCAGCGACAGTAGCACAGATACGCAGTATTTT
TRBD1	TRBV5-1	TRBJ2-1	-	CASSLQGAPNEQFF	TGCGCCAGCAGCTTACAGGGGGCCCCCAATGAGCAGTTCTTC